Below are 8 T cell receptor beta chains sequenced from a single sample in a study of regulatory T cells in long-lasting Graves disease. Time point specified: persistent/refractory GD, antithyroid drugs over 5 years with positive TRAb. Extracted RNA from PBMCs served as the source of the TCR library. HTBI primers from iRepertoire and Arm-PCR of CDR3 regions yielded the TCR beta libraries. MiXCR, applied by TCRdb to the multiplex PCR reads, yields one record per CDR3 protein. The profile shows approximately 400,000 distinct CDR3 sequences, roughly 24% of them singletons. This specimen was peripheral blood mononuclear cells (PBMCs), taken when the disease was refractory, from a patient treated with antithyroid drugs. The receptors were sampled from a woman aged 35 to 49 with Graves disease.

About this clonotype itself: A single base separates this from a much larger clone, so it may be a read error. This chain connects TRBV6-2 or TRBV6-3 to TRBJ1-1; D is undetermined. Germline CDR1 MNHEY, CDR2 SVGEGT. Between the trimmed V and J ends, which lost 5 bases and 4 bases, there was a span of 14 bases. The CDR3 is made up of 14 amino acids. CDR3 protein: CASSEHPMSTEAFF. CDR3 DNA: TGTGCCAGCAGTGAACACCCGATGAGCACTGAAGCTTTCTTT.

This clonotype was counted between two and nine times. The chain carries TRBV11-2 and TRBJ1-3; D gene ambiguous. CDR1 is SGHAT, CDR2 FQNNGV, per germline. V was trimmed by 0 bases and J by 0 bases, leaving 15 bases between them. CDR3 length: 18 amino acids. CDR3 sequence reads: CASSLDGDLKLSGNTIYF. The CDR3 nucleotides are TGTGCCAGCAGCTTAGATGGGGATCTTAAGCTCTCTGGAAACACCATATATTTT.

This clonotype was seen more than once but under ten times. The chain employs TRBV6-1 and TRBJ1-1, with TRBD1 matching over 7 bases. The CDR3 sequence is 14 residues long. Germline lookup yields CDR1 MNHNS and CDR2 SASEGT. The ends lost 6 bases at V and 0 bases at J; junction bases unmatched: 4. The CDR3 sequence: CASRWTGLNTEAFF. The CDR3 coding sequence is TGTGCCAGCAGATGGACAGGCCTGAACACTGAAGCTTTCTTT.

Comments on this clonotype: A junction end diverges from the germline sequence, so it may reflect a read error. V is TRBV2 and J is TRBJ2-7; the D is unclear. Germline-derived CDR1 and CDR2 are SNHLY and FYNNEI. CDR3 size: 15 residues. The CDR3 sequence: CASSDKGKFRYDQYF. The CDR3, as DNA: TGTGCCAGCAGCGACAAGGGTAAATTTCGCTACGATCAGTACTTC.

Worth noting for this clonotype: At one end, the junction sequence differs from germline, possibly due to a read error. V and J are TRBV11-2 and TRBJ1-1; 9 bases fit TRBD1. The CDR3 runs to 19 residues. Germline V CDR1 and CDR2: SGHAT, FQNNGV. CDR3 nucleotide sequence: TGTGCCTGCAGCTTAGATCGGGACAGGGAGGGGTTGATTAGCACTGAAGCTTTCTTT. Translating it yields CACSLDRDREGLISTEAFF.

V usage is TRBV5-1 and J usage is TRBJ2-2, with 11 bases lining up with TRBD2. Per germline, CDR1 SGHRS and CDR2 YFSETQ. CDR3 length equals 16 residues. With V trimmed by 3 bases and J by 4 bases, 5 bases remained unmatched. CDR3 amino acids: CASSSVLAGATGELFF. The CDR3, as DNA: TGCGCCAGCAGCTCTGTACTAGCGGGAGCCACCGGGGAGCTGTTTTTT.

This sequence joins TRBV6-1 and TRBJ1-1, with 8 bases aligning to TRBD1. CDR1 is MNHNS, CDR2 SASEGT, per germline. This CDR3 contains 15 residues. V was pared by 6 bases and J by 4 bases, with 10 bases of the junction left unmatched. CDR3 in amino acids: CASRQGRGLFTEAFF. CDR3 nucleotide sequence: TGTGCCAGCAGGCAAGGCAGGGGGCTTTTCACTGAAGCTTTCTTT.

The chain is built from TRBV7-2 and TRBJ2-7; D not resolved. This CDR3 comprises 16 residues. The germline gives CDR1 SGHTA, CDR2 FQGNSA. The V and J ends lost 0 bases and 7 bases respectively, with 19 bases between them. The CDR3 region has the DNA TGTGCCAGCAGCTTAGCTAAAGGCCGGGCGTCGGAAGAGCAGTACTTC. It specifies CASSLAKGRASEEQYF.